A selection of T cell receptor beta chains follows, all from one sample in a study of T cell responses to AZD1222 COVID-19 vaccine. Profiling relied on immunoSEQ multiplex PCR, and the TCRdb table lists in-frame clones only, not all of them. The table shows nearly 200,000 clones, with approximately 94% occurring only once. The material sequenced was peripheral blood, taken 28 days after the second AZD1222 dose. These receptors all stem from an adult who received the AZD1222 COVID-19 vaccine. CDR3s include the opening cysteine and the closing phenylalanine or tryptophan. A D gene is named only where the DNA matches it firmly. The listing skips clone size in some rows; elsewhere it reads once, few, many or a size class.

TRBV4-2	.	12	TRBJ1-2	.	TGTGCCAGCAGCCAAGAAGACTATGGCTACACCTTC	CASSQEDYGYTF
TRBV6-5	TRBD1	14	TRBJ2-7	.	TGTGCCAGCAGACGGGACAGGGGCTCCTACGAGCAGTACTTC	CASRRDRGSYEQYF
TRBV21-1	.	18	TRBJ1-5	.	TGTGCCAGCAGCAAAAGGCCGCCAGGGGCCGTCCCCTATCAGCCCCAGCATTTT	CASSKRPPGAVPYQPQHF
TRBV7-7	.	15	TRBJ2-1	once	TGTGCCAGCAGCCCCCTTGTTGGAGGCCTCCATGAGCAGTTCTTC	CASSPLVGGLHEQFF
TRBV28	.	15	TRBJ2-2	once	TGTGCCAGCAGTTCGGGGACCGGACCCACCGGGGAGCTGTTTTTT	CASSSGTGPTGELFF
TRBV6-2/TRBV6-3	.	11	TRBJ2-1	.	TGTGCCAGCAGTTCCAGTAATGAGCAGTTCTTC	CASSSSNEQFF
TRBV5-1	TRBD1	13	TRBJ2-1	.	TGCGCCAGCAGCTTGGCCGGGACAGTGAAATTACTCTTC	CASSLAGTVKLLF
TRBV18	.	13	TRBJ1-2	.	TGTGCCAGCTCACCGGGGGAGAACTATGGCTACACCTTC	CASSPGENYGYTF
TRBV29-1	.	13	TRBJ1-2	.	TGCAGCGTTGAAACACAGACAGGCTATGGCTACACCTTC	CSVETQTGYGYTF
TRBV6-1	TRBD1	15	TRBJ1-2	.	TGTGCCAGCAGTGAAAGAAGGGGACAGCAGGATGGCTACACCTTC	CASSERRGQQDGYTF
TRBV4-1	.	20	TRBJ2-3	.	TGCGCCAGCAGCCGAAGCAGGGGGGGGCACTCAGTTGATGGCACAGATACGCAGTATTTT	CASSRSRGGHSVDGTDTQYF
TRBV6-5	.	13	TRBJ1-1	once	TGTGCCAGCAGCTCCCAGGGACGCACTGAAGCTTTCTTT	CASSSQGRTEAFF
TRBV7-2	.	14	TRBJ2-5	.	TGTGCCAGCAGCTCTTACCTCGAGGGAGAGACCCAGTACTTC	CASSSYLEGETQYF
TRBV28	.	11	TRBJ2-7	.	TGTGCCAGCAGCGTCTCCTACGAGCAGTACTTC	CASSVSYEQYF
TRBV5-8	.	14	TRBJ2-1	.	TGTGCCAGCAGCTTCGGGCAGGGTTACAATGAGCAGTTCTTC	CASSFGQGYNEQFF
TRBV10-2	.	15	TRBJ1-2	once	TGCGCCAGCAGTGAGTCGTGGGGGCGGACCTATGGCTACACCTTC	CASSESWGRTYGYTF
TRBV9	.	14	TRBJ1-1	.	TGTGCCAGCAGCGTAGAGGCGGGGAACACTGAAGCTTTCTTT	CASSVEAGNTEAFF
TRBV29-1	TRBD1	13	TRBJ1-1	.	TGCAGCGTTACAGGGGGCGGAAGCACTGAAGCTTTCTTT	CSVTGGGSTEAFF
TRBV4-1	.	15	TRBJ1-3	.	TGCGCCAGCAGCCAAGAAGATCTAGGGAGAAACACCATATATTTT	CASSQEDLGRNTIYF
TRBV5-8	.	14	TRBJ2-7	.	TGTGCCAGCAGCTTGGGTGGGGGGCGCAGCGAGCAGTACTTC	CASSLGGGRSEQYF
TRBV24-1	TRBD1	20	TRBJ2-6	.	TGTGCCACCAGTGACCGCCCGGACAGGGTGCAGTCTTCTGGGGCCAACGTCCTGACTTTC	CATSDRPDRVQSSGANVLTF
TRBV6-6	.	12	TRBJ2-7	.	TGTGCCAGCAGCCCGGACAGTAACGAGCAGTACTTC	CASSPDSNEQYF
TRBV3-1/TRBV3-2	TRBD1	14	TRBJ2-7	.	TGTGCCAGCAGCGGTCCGGGACAGGGCCACGAGCAGTACTTC	CASSGPGQGHEQYF
TRBV5-1	TRBD1	14	TRBJ2-7	.	TGCGCCAGCAGCCGGGGACAGGGGGCCTACGAGCAGTACTTC	CASSRGQGAYEQYF
TRBV5-5	.	14	TRBJ1-4	.	TGTGCCAGCAGCTCAGGCTCAACTAATGAAAAACTGTTTTTT	CASSSGSTNEKLFF
TRBV6-5	TRBD1	14	TRBJ2-4	.	TGTGCCAGCGCCTCGGGACAGGGGGTAGACATTCAGTACTTC	CASASGQGVDIQYF
TRBV7-9	.	15	TRBJ2-5	.	TGTGCCAGCAGCTTAGCATCTTTACAGGGTCAGACCCAGTACTTC	CASSLASLQGQTQYF
TRBV6-2/TRBV6-3	TRBD2	19	TRBJ2-2	.	TGTGCCAGCAGTAATGGACTAGCGGGGGGCCAAAGTAACACCGGGGAGCTGTTTTTT	CASSNGLAGGQSNTGELFF
TRBV28	.	13	TRBJ1-2	few	TGTGCCAGCAGTTTCCGGGGTAACTATGGCTACACCTTC	CASSFRGNYGYTF
TRBV19	.	11	TRBJ2-7	.	TGTGCCAGTAGTGGATCCTACGAGCAGTACTTC	CASSGSYEQYF
TRBV5-1	.	12	TRBJ2-7	.	TGCGCCAGCAGTCGGGACAATTACGAGCAGTACTTC	CASSRDNYEQYF
TRBV24-1	TRBD1	12	TRBJ2-1	.	TGTGCCACCAGTGACAGGGGGCTTGAGCAGTTCTTC	CATSDRGLEQFF
TRBV7-2	.	15	TRBJ1-5	.	TGTGCCAGCAGCTTGGGTACGGGGGCGAGGCAGCCCCAGCATTTT	CASSLGTGARQPQHF
TRBV7-3	.	13	TRBJ2-3	.	TGTGCCAGCAGCTTAGAAAGTACAGATATGCAGTATTTT	CASSLESTDMQYF
TRBV4-2	TRBD2	15	TRBJ2-1	once	TGTGCCAGCAGCCAAGATCCGACTAGCGCCAATGAGCAGTTCTTC	CASSQDPTSANEQFF